This TCR beta chain is from a study of T cells after yellow fever vaccination. TCRdb reprocessed the 5' RACE reads via MiXCR and lists one record per CDR3 protein. The data show under 150,000 distinct CDR3 sequences, with 7% to 9% seen just once and under 0.95% held by the top ten. CDR1 LGHNA and CDR2 YSLEER come from the germline V gene. V dropped 0 bases and J dropped 10 bases, with 10 bases sitting between them. The CDR3 length is 13 residues. The chain couples TRBV4-3 to TRBJ2-1, with D perhaps TRBD1 (5 bases). The receptor comes from a man younger than 40 who received the YFV17D yellow fever vaccine. Sequences were derived from CD4+ T cells sorted from PBMCs, sampled 5 days after the yellow fever booster vaccination. In nucleotides, the CDR3 is TGCGCCAGCAGCCAAGATGTGGCAGGGGAGCAGTTCTTC. This sequence encodes CASSQDVAGEQFF.